These T cell receptor beta chains were read from a single sample in a study of OX40 agonist ivuxolimab in advanced cancers. Profiling relied on immunoSEQ multiplex PCR, and the TCRdb table lists in-frame clones only, not all of them. The sample lists fewer than 35,000 clones; roughly 89% were seen once. Sequenced material: CD4+ or CD8+ T cells sorted from blood, taken in a trial of the OX40 agonist ivuxolimab. The receptor source for this set is an adult with an advanced solid tumor such as melanoma, head and neck, liver or kidney cancer. Both conserved end residues are part of each CDR3. Fields, in order: CDR3 length, J gene, D gene, V gene, clone size, CDR3 protein, CDR3 DNA. A D gene is named only where the DNA matches it firmly. The size field is filled for only some rows; it gives once, few, many or a size class.

len: 14
j_gene: TRBJ1-1
d_gene: TRBD1
v_gene: TRBV5-1
abundance: -
CDR3aa: CASRTGTGNTEAFF
CDR3nt: TGCGCCAGCAGGACCGGGACAGGGAACACTGAAGCTTTCTTT

len: 14
j_gene: TRBJ2-5
d_gene: TRBD1
v_gene: TRBV11-3
abundance: few
CDR3aa: CASSPRDSQETQYF
CDR3nt: TGTGCCAGCAGCCCCCGGGACAGCCAAGAGACCCAGTACTTC

len: 13
j_gene: TRBJ2-3
d_gene: TRBD2
v_gene: TRBV29-1
abundance: -
CDR3aa: CSALAGSTDTQYF
CDR3nt: TGCAGCGCGCTAGCGGGCAGCACAGATACGCAGTATTTT

len: 14
j_gene: TRBJ2-3
d_gene: TRBD1
v_gene: TRBV5-5
abundance: -
CDR3aa: CASSLYRGADTQYF
CDR3nt: TGTGCCAGCAGCTTGTACAGGGGCGCAGATACGCAGTATTTT

len: 17
j_gene: TRBJ2-1
d_gene: TRBD1
v_gene: TRBV18
abundance: -
CDR3aa: CASSPRGATGADNEQFF
CDR3nt: TGTGCCAGCTCACCACGGGGCGCCACAGGGGCGGACAATGAGCAGTTCTTC

len: 15
j_gene: TRBJ2-6
d_gene: -
v_gene: TRBV28
abundance: -
CDR3aa: CASSISISGANVLTF
CDR3nt: TGTGCCAGCAGTATCTCCATCTCTGGGGCCAACGTCCTGACTTTC

len: 19
j_gene: TRBJ2-1
d_gene: TRBD2
v_gene: TRBV9
abundance: -
CDR3aa: CASSAAAGGVILSYNEQFF
CDR3nt: TGTGCCAGCAGCGCAGCTGCCGGGGGGGTAATTCTCTCCTACAATGAGCAGTTCTTC

len: 17
j_gene: TRBJ2-2
d_gene: TRBD1
v_gene: TRBV30
abundance: once
CDR3aa: CAWSMSAGGMNTGELFF
CDR3nt: TGTGCCTGGAGTATGTCCGCAGGGGGTATGAACACCGGGGAGCTGTTTTTT

len: 16
j_gene: TRBJ1-1
d_gene: -
v_gene: TRBV19
abundance: -
CDR3aa: CASSIDRGRTYGEAFF
CDR3nt: TGTGCCAGTAGTATAGATAGAGGACGCACCTACGGTGAAGCTTTCTTT

len: 15
j_gene: TRBJ2-1
d_gene: -
v_gene: TRBV5-4
abundance: -
CDR3aa: CASSPDSSSYNEQFF
CDR3nt: TGTGCCAGCAGCCCGGACTCGAGCTCCTACAATGAGCAGTTCTTC

len: 11
j_gene: TRBJ1-2
d_gene: -
v_gene: TRBV30
abundance: few
CDR3aa: CACKGGFGYTF
CDR3nt: TGTGCCTGCAAGGGGGGTTTTGGCTACACCTTC

len: 14
j_gene: TRBJ2-2
d_gene: -
v_gene: TRBV5-1
abundance: -
CDR3aa: CASSLTFPTGELFF
CDR3nt: TGCGCCAGCAGCTTGACCTTTCCCACCGGGGAGCTGTTTTTT

len: 13
j_gene: TRBJ1-2
d_gene: TRBD1
v_gene: TRBV10-1
abundance: few
CDR3aa: CASSAGQDYGYTF
CDR3nt: TGCGCCAGCAGCGCCGGACAGGACTATGGCTACACCTTC

len: 12
j_gene: TRBJ1-5
d_gene: -
v_gene: TRBV28
abundance: -
CDR3aa: CASRVGVQPQHF
CDR3nt: TGTGCCAGCAGGGTGGGGGTGCAGCCCCAGCATTTT

len: 16
j_gene: TRBJ2-1
d_gene: -
v_gene: TRBV7-6
abundance: -
CDR3aa: CASSLDYRSSYNEQFF
CDR3nt: TGTGCCAGCAGCCTCGACTACCGGAGCTCCTACAATGAGCAGTTCTTC

len: 12
j_gene: TRBJ1-2
d_gene: -
v_gene: TRBV6-5
abundance: few
CDR3aa: CASSYEGRGYTF
CDR3nt: TGTGCCAGCAGTTACGAGGGAAGGGGCTACACCTTC

len: 14
j_gene: TRBJ2-3
d_gene: -
v_gene: TRBV7-6
abundance: -
CDR3aa: CASSLKQAADTQYF
CDR3nt: TGTGCCAGCAGCTTGAAACAGGCCGCTGATACGCAGTATTTT

len: 13
j_gene: TRBJ1-1
d_gene: -
v_gene: TRBV7-9
abundance: -
CDR3aa: CASSLEEVTEAFF
CDR3nt: TGTGCCAGCAGCTTAGAGGAGGTCACTGAAGCTTTCTTT

len: 15
j_gene: TRBJ1-4
d_gene: -
v_gene: TRBV7-6
abundance: few
CDR3aa: CASSLLGARDEKLFF
CDR3nt: TGTGCCAGCAGCTTATTAGGGGCGAGGGATGAAAAACTGTTTTTT

len: 16
j_gene: TRBJ2-3
d_gene: TRBD2
v_gene: TRBV2
abundance: -
CDR3aa: CASGGRLAGAADTQYF
CDR3nt: TGTGCCAGCGGAGGTAGACTAGCGGGAGCTGCAGATACGCAGTATTTT

len: 16
j_gene: TRBJ2-5
d_gene: -
v_gene: TRBV7-2
abundance: -
CDR3aa: CASSTRGGGNAGTQYF
CDR3nt: TGTGCCAGCAGCACCCGGGGTGGCGGTAATGCGGGGACCCAGTACTTC

len: 14
j_gene: TRBJ1-1
d_gene: -
v_gene: TRBV5-1
abundance: few
CDR3aa: CASSLGVMNTEAFF
CDR3nt: TGCGCCAGCAGCTTGGGAGTAATGAACACTGAAGCTTTCTTT

len: 15
j_gene: TRBJ1-1
d_gene: TRBD1
v_gene: TRBV5-1
abundance: -
CDR3aa: CASSLGTGLNTEAFF
CDR3nt: TGCGCCAGCAGCTTGGGGACAGGGCTAAACACTGAAGCTTTCTTT

len: 17
j_gene: TRBJ2-2
d_gene: TRBD2
v_gene: TRBV9
abundance: -
CDR3aa: CASSVRSGGANTGELFF
CDR3nt: TGTGCCAGCAGCGTCCGGAGCGGGGGGGCTAACACCGGGGAGCTGTTTTTT

len: 17
j_gene: TRBJ1-1
d_gene: TRBD1
v_gene: TRBV6-4
abundance: -
CDR3aa: CASSASSGQGANTEAFF
CDR3nt: TGTGCCAGCAGTGCATCCTCGGGACAGGGGGCTAACACTGAAGCTTTCTTT

len: 11
j_gene: TRBJ1-1
d_gene: -
v_gene: TRBV7-8
abundance: once
CDR3aa: CASRTSTEAFF
CDR3nt: TGTGCCAGTAGGACGAGCACTGAAGCTTTCTTT

len: 15
j_gene: TRBJ2-7
d_gene: TRBD1
v_gene: TRBV4-3
abundance: -
CDR3aa: CASSQGGTGVYEQYF
CDR3nt: TGCGCCAGCAGCCAAGGGGGGACAGGGGTCTACGAGCAGTACTTC

len: 16
j_gene: TRBJ2-3
d_gene: -
v_gene: TRBV5-4
abundance: -
CDR3aa: CASSLDVSGGTDTQYF
CDR3nt: TGTGCCAGCAGCTTGGACGTTAGTGGGGGCACAGATACGCAGTATTTT

len: 15
j_gene: TRBJ2-3
d_gene: -
v_gene: TRBV10-1
abundance: -
CDR3aa: CASSAEYLYTDTQYF
CDR3nt: TGCGCCAGCAGTGCTGAGTACTTGTACACAGATACGCAGTATTTT

len: 13
j_gene: TRBJ2-5
d_gene: TRBD2
v_gene: TRBV5-6
abundance: -
CDR3aa: CASSVSGKETQYF
CDR3nt: TGTGCCAGCAGCGTTAGCGGGAAAGAGACCCAGTACTTC

len: 17
j_gene: TRBJ2-7
d_gene: TRBD2
v_gene: TRBV9
abundance: -
CDR3aa: CASSPKGLAGGPYEQYF
CDR3nt: TGTGCCAGCAGCCCAAAGGGGCTAGCGGGGGGGCCCTACGAGCAGTACTTC

len: 16
j_gene: TRBJ2-5
d_gene: -
v_gene: TRBV30
abundance: -
CDR3aa: CAWGAGVVINQETQYF
CDR3nt: TGTGCCTGGGGCGCTGGGGTAGTAATAAACCAAGAGACCCAGTACTTC

len: 13
j_gene: TRBJ1-1
d_gene: -
v_gene: TRBV7-9
abundance: -
CDR3aa: CASSLQGNTEAFF
CDR3nt: TGTGCCAGCAGCTTACAGGGGAACACTGAAGCTTTCTTT

len: 16
j_gene: TRBJ2-2
d_gene: TRBD2
v_gene: TRBV6-4
abundance: -
CDR3aa: CASSDSGGVNTGELFF
CDR3nt: TGTGCCAGCAGTGACTCGGGGGGGGTGAACACCGGGGAGCTGTTTTTT

len: 16
j_gene: TRBJ2-2
d_gene: TRBD2
v_gene: TRBV10-3
abundance: -
CDR3aa: CAISEGTGGHTGELFF
CDR3nt: TGTGCCATCAGTGAGGGGACGGGGGGGCACACCGGGGAGCTGTTTTTT

len: 12
j_gene: TRBJ1-2
d_gene: -
v_gene: TRBV29-1
abundance: -
CDR3aa: CSVAGNYYGYTF
CDR3nt: TGCAGCGTTGCCGGGAATTACTATGGCTACACCTTC

len: 19
j_gene: TRBJ2-6
d_gene: -
v_gene: TRBV10-2
abundance: -
CDR3aa: CASSELQGSRGSGANVLTF
CDR3nt: TGCGCCAGCAGTGAGTTACAGGGTAGTAGGGGCTCTGGGGCCAACGTCCTGACTTTC

len: 15
j_gene: TRBJ2-7
d_gene: TRBD1
v_gene: TRBV6-1
abundance: -
CDR3aa: CASRRQVDRAHEQYF
CDR3nt: TGTGCCAGCAGGAGGCAAGTGGACAGGGCCCACGAGCAGTACTTC